The present T cell receptor beta chain was sequenced within a study of blood T cell repertoires in COVID-19. Assay: immunoSEQ multiplex PCR; the TCRdb copy retains only in-frame clones and omits some. The table includes a few hundred thousand clones, about 83% detected once. The length of the CDR3 is 14 residues. Germline values: CDR1 MNHEY, CDR2 SVGAGI. The J segment lost 6 bases and the V segment lost 4 bases, leaving 6 bases of the junction unmatched. The receptor was isolated from a woman aged 45-65 years who had recovered from COVID-19. The rearrangement links TRBV6-5 to TRBJ1-3, with 7 positions matching TRBD1. The sequenced sample consisted of PBMCs or T cells enriched from blood (not recorded which). The CDR3 region is CASSLTGFANTIYF. The CDR3 DNA reads TGTGCCAGCAGTTTGACAGGGTTTGCAAACACCATATATTTT.